This T cell receptor beta chain was retrieved from a study of blood T cell repertoires in COVID-19. In the study's own analysis: By means of reference gene primer amplification, nucleated cell counts were estimated. Using immunoSEQ multiplex PCR, the repertoire was profiled, and TCRdb retains in-frame clones only, with some absent. V and J calls and clone size are those listed in that table; D and trimming were worked out from the DNA. Here the sample spans 73,000 or so clones, roughly 83% being singletons. Germline CDR1 reads LNHDA; CDR2 reads SQIVND (reference sequence). The V end lost 6 bases, the J end lost 7 bases, and 18 bases lay between the germline ends. The CDR3 has 14 residues.

This receptor was identified in a woman aged 55-69 years with acute or convalescent COVID-19. The sample taken for sequencing was peripheral blood. The genes are TRBV19 and TRBJ1-1; no reliable D call. CDR3 DNA sequence: TGTGCCAGTAGCACCCGAATGATAGAAATTGAAGCTTTCTTT. This translates into CASSTRMIEIEAFF.